Listed here are 32 T cell receptor beta chains from one sample, sequenced in a study of blood T cell repertoires in COVID-19. Data came from immunoSEQ multiplex PCR; TCRdb stores just in-frame clones and leaves some out. Seen here are about 250,000 clones, around 90% observed once, and the top ten hold about 3%. Input material: peripheral blood. The receptor source for this set is a man between 18 and 29 years old with active or convalescent COVID-19.

The rearrangement links TRBV3-1 (or the pseudogene TRBV3-2) to TRBJ2-7; the match to TRBD1 covers 9 bases. After removal of 3 bases from V and 6 bases from J, the junction contained 6 bases not matched to a gene. The CDR3 sequence is 14 residues long. Germline CDR1 is LGHDT and CDR2 is YNNKEL (reference sequence). In DNA, the CDR3 is TGTGCCAGCAGCCAGAACAGGGGGCGAGGCGAGCAGTACTTC. Amino acid sequence: CASSQNRGRGEQYF.

The chain has TRBV27 and TRBJ2-7, with 9 bases identical to TRBD1. The CDR3 has 16 residues. CDR1 and CDR2 (germline): MNHEY, SMNVEV (reference sequence). The V segment lost 3 bases and the J segment 4 bases; nucleotides outside the gene matches: 10. The CDR3 sequence is CASSFLTTGTGYEQYF. The CDR3 bases are TGTGCCAGCAGTTTTCTCACTACCGGGACAGGGTACGAGCAGTACTTC.

V gene TRBV10-3 combines with J gene TRBJ1-3; D remains unclear. The CDR3 extends over 15 amino acids. The V gene lost 3 bases and the J gene lost 0 bases, with 9 bases spanning the gap. Germline V gene data show CDR1 as ENHRY and CDR2 as SYGVKD. CDR3 nucleotides: TGTGCCATCAGTGACTCTGTATTCTCTGGAAACACCATATATTTT. This translates into CAISDSVFSGNTIYF.

The chain carries TRBV19 and TRBJ2-7, with 8 nucleotides matching TRBD2. Trimming cost V 0 bases and J 5 bases; bases outside gene matches: 15. Germline CDR1 LNHDA, CDR2 SQIVND (reference sequence). The CDR3 runs to 18 residues. CDR3 in DNA: TGTGCCAGTAGTATAGATACAGCGGGGGAGCTATGGTCCAACGAGCAGTACTTC. Amino acids: CASSIDTAGELWSNEQYF.

The rearrangement joins TRBV19 to TRBJ1-2; TRBD1 matches at 7 bases. Germline-derived CDR1 and CDR2 are LNHDA and SQIVND (reference sequence). The CDR3 is 12 amino acids. The junction had 3 bases not matched to a gene; V was cut back by 7 bases and J by 4 bases. CDR3 DNA: TGTGCCAGTACAGGGGGTATCTATGGCTACACCTTC. This gives the protein CASTGGIYGYTF.

The J gene is TRBJ1-1, the V gene TRBV12-3 or TRBV12-4; TRBD1 might be the D (6 bases). This CDR3 contains 11 residues. V was clipped by 5 bases and J by 8 bases, with 9 bases between them. The CDR3 here is CASSKGQEAFF. CDR3 DNA sequence: TGTGCCAGCAGTAAAGGACAGGAAGCTTTCTTT.

This clone was picked up one time. The CDR3 sequence: CAWSPPLGQFNQPQHF. The DNA of the CDR3 is TGTGCCTGGAGCCCCCCCCTGGGACAGTTCAATCAGCCCCAGCATTTT. This sequence joins TRBV30 and TRBJ1-5; 7 nucleotides match TRBD1. V trimming: 3 bases; J trimming: 3 bases; junction bases outside the gene matches: 11. Per the germline V gene, CDR1 is GTSNPN and CDR2 is SVGIG (reference sequence). The CDR3 consists of 16 residues.

This clone appeared a single time. This chain connects TRBV5-4 to TRBJ1-1, with D unresolved. CDR3 length: 16 amino acids. V dropped 1 base and J dropped 0 bases, with 13 bases sitting between them. Germline assignment: CDR1 SGHNT and CDR2 YYREEE (reference sequence). Here the CDR3 DNA reads TGTGCCAGCAGCTTGCTCAGAGGGCTCATGAACACTGAAGCTTTCTTT. Amino acid sequence: CASSLLRGLMNTEAFF. Drawing the rest from reference TRBV5-4 and TRBJ1-1, the complete variable domain is ETGVTQSPTHLIKTRGQQVTLRCSSQSGHNTVSWYQQALGQGPQFIFQYYREEENGRGNFPPRFSGLQFPNYSSELNVNALELDDSALYLCASSLLRGLMNTEAFFGQGTRLTVV.

The chain recombines TRBV11-2 with TRBJ2-7; 7 bases are shared with TRBD2. From germline, CDR1 is SGHAT and CDR2 FQNNGV. V was clipped by 1 base and J by 3 bases; unmatched bases: 6. The CDR3 totals 15 residues. CDR3 amino acids: CASSLGSGPSYEQYF. CDR3 in DNA: TGTGCCAGCAGCTTAGGTAGCGGGCCCAGCTACGAGCAGTACTTC. Full variable domain (outside the CDR3, taken from reference TRBV11-2 and TRBJ2-7): EAGVAQSPRYKIIEKRQSVAFWCNPISGHATLYWYQQILGQGPKLLIQFQNNGVVDDSQLPKDRFSAERLKGVDSTLKIQPAKLEDSAVYLCASSLGSGPSYEQYFGPGTRLTVT.

The CDR3, as DNA: TGCAGCGTTGGTCACGGGAAATGGTTCTCTGGCTACACCTTC. Translation gives CSVGHGKWFSGYTF. The chain carries TRBV29-1 and TRBJ1-2; D uncertain. Deletions cut 4 bases from V and 7 bases from J, with 19 bases between. This CDR3 spans 14 amino acids. The germline gives CDR1 SQVTM, CDR2 ANQGSEA.

This chain uses TRBV15 with TRBJ2-7; 12 bases map to TRBD2. In germline, CDR1 is LNHNV, CDR2 YYDKDF (reference sequence). J was trimmed by 5 bases and V by 5 bases; bases with no gene match: 4. The CDR3 extends over 14 amino acids. Written as DNA, the CDR3 is TGTGCCACCAGCGTGACTAGCGGGAGTCACGAGCAGTACTTC. Translation gives CATSVTSGSHEQYF.

This clone was seen once. The rearrangement uses TRBV7-2 and TRBJ1-5; D unresolved. Trimming removed 2 bases at V and 0 bases at J, with 8 bases between. This CDR3 contains 15 residues. Germline CDR1 reads SGHTA; CDR2 reads FQGNSA. The CDR3 spells CASSLIQNSNQPQHF. The CDR3 region has the DNA TGTGCCAGCAGCTTAATCCAGAATAGCAATCAGCCCCAGCATTTT.

V and J are TRBV7-2 and TRBJ1-6, with 7 bases that match TRBD1. CDR3 length: 16 amino acids. In germline, CDR1 is SGHTA, CDR2 FQGNSA. J gave up 0 bases and V 5 bases, and 4 bases lay outside the gene matches. The DNA of the CDR3 is TGTGCCAGCAGCACCAACAGGGGCTCCTATAATTCACCCCTCCACTTT. Translated, it gives CASSTNRGSYNSPLHF.

The chain links TRBV15 to TRBJ2-7; 8 positions agree with TRBD2. The CDR3 is made up of 16 amino acids. Trimming at V came to 1 base and at J to 3 bases, leaving 8 bases not matched to a gene. Per the germline V gene, CDR1 is LNHNV and CDR2 is YYDKDF (reference sequence). The CDR3 sequence: CATSRGAGGGNYEQYF. CDR3 nucleotides: TGTGCCACCAGCAGAGGAGCGGGCGGGGGGAACTACGAGCAGTACTTC.

This clone was observed a single time. The chain has TRBV14 and TRBJ2-3, with TRBD2 matching over 8 bases. Germline CDR1 is SGHDN and CDR2 is FVKESK. The CDR3 covers 16 residues. The V gene end was trimmed by 2 bases and the J gene end by 5 bases; junction bases not matched to a gene: 9. The CDR3 sequence is CASSQQGTSNIDTQYF. The CDR3 DNA reads as TGTGCCAGCAGCCAACAAGGGACTAGTAACATAGATACGCAGTATTTT.

V and J are TRBV11-1 and TRBJ2-3, with a possible D match to TRBD1 (5 bases). V lost 5 bases and J lost 0, with 12 bases in between. Germline V gene lookup returns CDR1 SGHAT and CDR2 FQDESV (reference sequence). The CDR3 sequence is 15 residues long. The CDR3 DNA reads as TGTGCCAGCAGCCTACCGACAGTTAGCACAGATACGCAGTATTTT. This gives the protein CASSLPTVSTDTQYF.

The chain carries TRBV12-5 and TRBJ2-3; TRBD2 is a possible D gene (5 bases). With 1 base removed from V and 4 bases from J, the gap between germline ends came to 18 bases. Germline values: CDR1 LGHNT, CDR2 FRNRAP. The CDR3 has 17 amino acids. The CDR3 loop is CASGLASGLAFPDTQYF. The CDR3, as DNA: TGTGCTAGTGGTTTGGCTTCGGGCCTAGCCTTCCCAGATACGCAGTATTTT.

The table lists this clone with a few counts. The chain joins TRBV27 to TRBJ1-2; D might be TRBD1 (6 bases). This CDR3 is built from 14 residues. CDR1 is MNHEY and CDR2 is SMNVEV in the germline V gene (reference sequence). Trimming removed 7 bases at V and 1 base at J, with 13 bases between. The CDR3: CASTPGGSNYGYTF. The CDR3 DNA reads as TGTGCCAGCACCCCGGGGGGCAGTAACTATGGCTACACCTTC.

The V and J genes are TRBV7-2 and TRBJ1-2, with a possible D match to TRBD1 (5 bases). Between the trimmed V and J ends, which lost 0 bases and 1 base, there was a span of 9 bases. CDR3 length: 15 amino acids. Germline CDR1 SGHTA, CDR2 FQGNSA. Here the CDR3 DNA reads TGTGCCAGCAGCTTAGCCCGACAGAGTAACTATGGCTACACCTTC. This codes for CASSLARQSNYGYTF.

This clone was found once. The chain joins TRBV9 to TRBJ2-7; 9 bases map to TRBD2. The CDR3 spans 16 residues. From germline, CDR1 is SGDLS and CDR2 YYNGEE. The ends lost 3 bases at V and 3 bases at J; junction bases unmatched: 10. The CDR3 coding sequence is TGTGCCAGCAGCGGAGGGATGGGGACTAGCTACTACGAGCAGTACTTC. Translation gives CASSGGMGTSYYEQYF.

The gene calls are TRBV27 and TRBJ1-3, with TRBD1 as a possible D gene (5 bases). The ends were cut back, 2 bases at V and 1 base at J, with 6 bases in the middle. This CDR3 has 14 residues. Germline assignment: CDR1 MNHEY and CDR2 SMNVEV (reference sequence). CDR3 protein: CASSLQGSGNTIYF. The CDR3 DNA reads as TGTGCCAGCAGTTTACAGGGATCTGGAAACACCATATATTTT.

The chain joins TRBV13 to TRBJ2-7, with 10 bases fitting TRBD2. The germline V gene encodes CDR1 PRHDT and CDR2 FYEKMQ (reference sequence). This CDR3 has 14 amino acids. J was trimmed by 3 bases and V by 5 bases; bases with no gene match: 4. The CDR3 DNA is TGTGCCAGCAGCGACAGCGGGAGGGTCTACGAGCAGTACTTC. Protein product: CASSDSGRVYEQYF. Looking up the rest from reference TRBV13 and TRBJ2-7 gives the full variable domain: AAGVIQSPRHLIKEKRETATLKCYPIPRHDTVYWYQQGPGQDPQFLISFYEKMQSDKGSIPDRFSAQQFSDYHSELNMSSLELGDSALYFCASSDSGRVYEQYFGPGTRLTVT.

In this sample, this clone turned up once. V and J are TRBV2 and TRBJ2-5, with TRBD2 matching 10 bases. V gave up 6 bases and J gave up 7 bases; unmatched junction bases: 14. The CDR3 has 16 amino acids. The germline gives CDR1 SNHLY, CDR2 FYNNEI. CDR3 residues: CASSADSGTSVATQYF. As DNA, the CDR3 is TGTGCCAGCAGCGCCGATTCCGGGACTAGCGTTGCGACCCAGTACTTC.

The chain uses TRBV7-7 and TRBJ1-1; tentatively, D is TRBD1 (6 bases). The CDR3 has 16 residues. CDR1 is SSHAT and CDR2 is FNYEAQ in the germline V gene (reference sequence). Deletions cut 5 bases from V and 3 bases from J, with 19 bases between. CDR3 amino acids: CASSAQDRAGDTEAFF. The CDR3, as DNA: TGTGCCAGCAGCGCACAGGACAGAGCAGGGGACACTGAAGCTTTCTTT.

The chain joins TRBV11-2 to TRBJ2-1; no clear D gene. The germline gives CDR1 SGHAT, CDR2 FQNNGV. There are 12 residues in the CDR3. Deletions cut 3 bases from V and 9 bases from J, with 9 bases between. CDR3 sequence reads: CASSFPFGEQFF. Here the CDR3 DNA reads TGTGCCAGCAGCTTCCCATTCGGTGAGCAGTTCTTC.

This sequence joins TRBV5-1 and TRBJ2-3; 9 nucleotides agree with TRBD2. J lost 4 bases, V lost 3 bases, and 6 bases had no gene match. In germline, CDR1 is SGHRS, CDR2 YFSETQ. This CDR3 is built from 15 residues. The CDR3 reads CASSYDGTSSDTQYF. CDR3 DNA: TGCGCCAGCAGCTACGATGGGACTAGCTCAGATACGCAGTATTTT.

J is TRBJ2-2 and V is TRBV6-2 or TRBV6-3; 7 positions match TRBD1. Germline V gene sequence: CDR1 MNHEY, CDR2 SVGEGT. CDR3 length equals 15 residues. Trimming removed 4 bases from V and 2 bases from J; junction bases left unmatched: 4. Written as DNA, the CDR3 is TGTGCCAGCAGTTGGGACAGTCGTAACACCGGGGAGCTGTTTTTT. Translation gives CASSWDSRNTGELFF.

Concerning this clone itself: The identical CDR3 is also encoded by other nucleotide sequences in the sample. The V gene is TRBV27, the J gene TRBJ2-7; 10 nucleotides match TRBD2. Germline V lookup: CDR1 MNHEY, CDR2 SMNVEV (reference sequence). V trimming: 6 bases; J trimming: 6 bases; junction bases outside the gene matches: 8. CDR3 length equals 14 residues. CDR3 amino acids: CASRTLAGAGEQYF. In DNA, the CDR3 is TGTGCCAGCAGGACCCTAGCGGGAGCGGGCGAGCAGTACTTC.

The rearrangement joins TRBV12-3 or TRBV12-4 to TRBJ2-2; 7 bases are shared with TRBD1. V lost 7 bases and J lost 8; bases outside the gene matches: 7. CDR3 length equals 13 residues. CDR3 loop: CASTLTGTGELFF. CDR3 coding DNA: TGTGCCAGCACTCTGACAGGGACGGGGGAGCTGTTTTTT.

The chain combines TRBV29-1 with TRBJ2-3; D is uncertain. The CDR3 is 10 residues long. CDR1 is SQVTM, CDR2 ANQGSEA, per germline. Trimming took 6 bases from V and 2 from J, leaving 3 bases between them. The DNA for the CDR3 is TGCAGCGTGTACACAGATACGCAGTATTTT. Its translation is CSVYTDTQYF.

The rearrangement uses TRBV7-9 and TRBJ1-1; D might be TRBD1 (5 bases). This CDR3 contains 13 residues. V was clipped by 2 bases and J by 7 bases, with 11 bases between them. CDR1 and CDR2 (germline): SEHNR, FQNEAQ (reference sequence). The CDR3, as DNA: TGTGCCAGCAGCTTATCCGGGGGTGTTGAAGCTTTCTTT. Its translation is CASSLSGGVEAFF. Full variable domain (rest looked up from reference TRBV7-9 and TRBJ1-1): DTGVSQNPRHKITKRGQNVTFRCDPISEHNRLYWYRQTLGQGPEFLTYFQNEAQLEKSRLLSDRFSAERPKGSFSTLEIQRTEQGDSAMYLCASSLSGGVEAFFGQGTRLTVV.

The rearrangement links TRBV7-3 to TRBJ2-7; D may be TRBD2 (6 bases). Trimming cost V 4 bases and J 3 bases, with 16 bases left between them. The CDR3 length is 15 residues. Germline V CDR1 and CDR2: SGHTA, FQGTGA. CDR3 bases: TGTGCCAGCAGCTCCCGGGGGAGCGCGGTCTACGAGCAGTACTTC. This gives the protein CASSSRGSAVYEQYF.